This TCR beta chain was sequenced in a study of PD-L1 blockade in urothelial cancer. Whole-study context: A median of approximately 150,000 T cells was found in the blood samples.

Sequencing was performed with immunoSEQ multiplex PCR; in TCRdb, only in-frame clones are kept and a portion is missing. Altogether nearly 45,000 clones are present, roughly 86% being singletons, with the ten largest covering 13%. The CDR3 length is 13 residues. Germline loops: CDR1 SEHNR, CDR2 FQNEAQ (reference sequence). V was trimmed by 1 base and J by 9 bases, leaving 10 bases between them. In regard to this clone: The target antigen is unknown.

Time point given: peripheral blood 6 weeks after treatment start. Study conclusions and caveats: Tumor-associated clones in the blood of durable-benefit patients grew more at 3 weeks.

This clonotype was sampled from a man aged 60 to 69 with urothelial cancer. The specimen was PBMCs, collected around atezolizumab (anti-PD-L1) treatment. The chain carries TRBV7-9 and TRBJ1-5; no clear D. The CDR3 is CASSLGPEWPQHF. The CDR3 DNA is TGTGCCAGCAGCTTAGGTCCCGAGTGGCCCCAGCATTTT. The variable domain in full, with the rest retrieved from reference TRBV7-9 and TRBJ1-5, is DTGVSQNPRHKITKRGQNVTFRCDPISEHNRLYWYRQTLGQGPEFLTYFQNEAQLEKSRLLSDRFSAERPKGSFSTLEIQRTEQGDSAMYLCASSLGPEWPQHFGDGTRLSIL.